The 5 T cell receptor beta chains below come from one sample, sequenced in a study of blood T cell repertoires in COVID-19. Clones were read by immunoSEQ multiplex PCR, and TCRdb kept only the in-frame ones, dropping some. The sample consists of 200,000 to 300,000 clones, 75% to 90% of them appearing once. The sequencing sample was made of PBMCs or T cells enriched from blood (not recorded which). Every receptor here comes from a middle-aged woman with acute COVID-19.

V and J are TRBV30 and TRBJ2-3, with 7 bases that match TRBD1. The CDR3 runs 15 residues. J gave up 3 bases and V 2 bases, and 8 bases lay outside the gene matches. CDR1 GTSNPN and CDR2 SVGIG come from the germline V gene (reference sequence). The CDR3 protein is CAWSQPRQGTDTQYF. For the CDR3, the DNA is TGTGCCTGGAGTCAACCCCGACAGGGTACAGATACGCAGTATTTT.

The V call is TRBV14, the J call TRBJ2-2; a weak D match, TRBD2 (5 bases). Looked up from germline, CDR1 is SGHDN and CDR2 is FVKESK. The CDR3 contains 17 residues. Between the trimmed V and J ends, which lost 2 bases and 8 bases, there was a span of 21 bases. The CDR3 bases are TGTGCCAGCAGCCAACTTCGGGCTAGCCTGATTCTAGGGGAGCTGTTTTTT. It yields the protein CASSQLRASLILGELFF. The whole variable domain, remainder taken from reference TRBV14 and TRBJ2-2, is EAGVTQFPSHSVIEKGQTVTLRCDPISGHDNLYWYRRVMGKEIKFLLHFVKESKQDESGMPNNRFLAERTGGTYSTLKVQPAELEDSGVYFCASSQLRASLILGELFFGEGSRLTVL.

As to this clone: The sample has other DNA sequences that encode this CDR3 too. This chain uses TRBV9 with TRBJ2-1, with D unresolved. V dropped 3 bases and J dropped 5 bases, with 3 bases sitting between them. The CDR3 runs 11 residues. Germline CDR1 is SGDLS and CDR2 is YYNGEE. CDR3 nucleotide sequence: TGTGCCAGCAGCGGAGACAATGAGCAGTTCTTC. Protein sequence: CASSGDNEQFF.

The chain couples TRBV15 to TRBJ2-1; D is uncertain. Germline assignment: CDR1 LNHNV and CDR2 YYDKDF (reference sequence). There are 14 residues in the CDR3. Trimming took off 0 bases at V and 7 bases at J, with 10 bases between the two ends. Here the CDR3 reads CATSRDRSNNEQFF. The CDR3 nucleotides read TGTGCCACCAGCAGAGACAGGTCGAATAATGAGCAGTTCTTC. Supplemented by reference TRBV15 and TRBJ2-1, the full variable domain reads DAMVIQNPRYQVTQFGKPVTLSCSQTLNHNVMYWYQQKSSQAPKLLFHYYDKDFNNEADTPDNFQSRRPNTSFCFLDIRSPGLGDTAMYLCATSRDRSNNEQFFGPGTRLTVL.

The chain joins TRBV21-1 to TRBJ2-1; no check of the table's D call, TRBD1, against the DNA was made. TRBV21-1 has pseudogene status. The CDR3 covers 13 residues. The CDR3: CASRDNEGSRQFF. DNA for the CDR3: TGTGCCAGCAGGGACAATGAAGGGTCGAGGCAGTTCTTC.